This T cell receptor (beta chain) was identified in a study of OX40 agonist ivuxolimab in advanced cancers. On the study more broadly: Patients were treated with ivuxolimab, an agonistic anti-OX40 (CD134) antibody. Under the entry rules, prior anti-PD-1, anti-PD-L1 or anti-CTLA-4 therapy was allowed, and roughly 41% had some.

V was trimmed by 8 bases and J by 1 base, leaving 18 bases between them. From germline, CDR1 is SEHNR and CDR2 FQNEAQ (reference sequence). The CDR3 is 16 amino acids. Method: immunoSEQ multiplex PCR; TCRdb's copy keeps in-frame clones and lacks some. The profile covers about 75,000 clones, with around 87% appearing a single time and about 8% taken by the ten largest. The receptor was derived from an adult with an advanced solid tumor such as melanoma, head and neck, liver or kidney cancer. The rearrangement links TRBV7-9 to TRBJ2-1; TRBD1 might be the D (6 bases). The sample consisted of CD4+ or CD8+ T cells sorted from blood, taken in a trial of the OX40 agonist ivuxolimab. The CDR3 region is CASSGHRHESYNEQFF. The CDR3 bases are TGTGCCAGCTCGGGACACCGGCATGAGTCCTACAATGAGCAGTTCTTC.